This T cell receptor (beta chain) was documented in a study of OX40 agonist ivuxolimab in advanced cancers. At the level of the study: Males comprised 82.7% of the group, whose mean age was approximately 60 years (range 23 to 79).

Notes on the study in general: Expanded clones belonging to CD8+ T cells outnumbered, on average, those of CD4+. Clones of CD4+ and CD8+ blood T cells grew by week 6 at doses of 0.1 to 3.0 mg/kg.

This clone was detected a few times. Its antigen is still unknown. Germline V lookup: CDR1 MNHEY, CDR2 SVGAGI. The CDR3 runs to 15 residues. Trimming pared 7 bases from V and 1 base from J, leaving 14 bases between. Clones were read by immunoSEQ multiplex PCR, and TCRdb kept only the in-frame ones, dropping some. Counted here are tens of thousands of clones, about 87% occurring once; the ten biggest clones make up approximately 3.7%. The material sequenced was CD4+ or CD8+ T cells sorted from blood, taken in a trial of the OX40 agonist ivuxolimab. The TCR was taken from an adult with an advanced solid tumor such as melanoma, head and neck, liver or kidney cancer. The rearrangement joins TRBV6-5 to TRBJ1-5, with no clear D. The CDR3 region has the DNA TGTGCCAGCACCCCGACAAGGGCCAGCAATCAGCCCCAGCATTTT. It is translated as CASTPTRASNQPQHF.